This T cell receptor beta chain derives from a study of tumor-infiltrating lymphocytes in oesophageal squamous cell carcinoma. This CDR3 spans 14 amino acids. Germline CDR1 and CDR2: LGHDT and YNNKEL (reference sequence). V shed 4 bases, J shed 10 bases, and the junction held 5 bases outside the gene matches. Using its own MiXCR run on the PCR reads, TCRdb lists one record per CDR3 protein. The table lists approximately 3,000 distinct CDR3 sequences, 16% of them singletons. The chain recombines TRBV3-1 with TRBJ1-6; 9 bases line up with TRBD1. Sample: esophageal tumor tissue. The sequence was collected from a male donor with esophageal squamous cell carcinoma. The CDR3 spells CASSRGTGISPLHF. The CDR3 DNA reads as TGTGCCAGCAGCCGAGGGACAGGGATCTCACCCCTCCACTTT.